These 29 T cell receptor beta chains were all obtained from the same sample, sequenced in a study of shared clonotypes between healthy human individuals. Method: immunoSEQ multiplex PCR; TCRdb's copy keeps in-frame clones and lacks some. This table has around 2.1 million clones, almost 96% appearing once. Sample: naive CD4+ T cells sorted from blood. Subset meaning: CD45RA+ positively selected. Receptor source: a young man in good health.

The chain combines TRBV9 with TRBJ1-6, with D possibly TRBD1 on 5 matching bases. The germline V gene encodes CDR1 SGDLS and CDR2 YYNGEE. V was cut by 2 bases and J by 9 bases, with 18 bases left in between. The CDR3 runs to 16 residues. CDR3 sequence reads: CASSVLAGPGSSPLHF. DNA of the CDR3: TGTGCCAGCAGCGTGCTAGCGGGCCCAGGGAGTTCACCCCTCCACTTT.

This sequence joins TRBV20-1 and TRBJ2-1; no definite D call. The CDR3 is made up of 10 amino acids. Germline V gene sequence: CDR1 DFQATT, CDR2 SNEGSKA (reference sequence). In DNA form, the CDR3 reads TGCAGCCCGCGGAACGATGAGCAGTTCTTC. It encodes CSPRNDEQFF.

The V gene is TRBV2, the J gene TRBJ2-5; D not certain. V lost 5 bases and J lost 0, with 13 bases in between. The CDR3 loop spans 15 amino acids. CDR1 SNHLY and CDR2 FYNNEI come from the germline V gene. The CDR3, as DNA: TGTGCCAGCAGTCCAAGGGCTTCGTACCAAGAGACCCAGTACTTC. This codes for CASSPRASYQETQYF.

The V gene is TRBV19, the J gene TRBJ2-2; D not resolved. Looked up from germline, CDR1 is LNHDA and CDR2 is SQIVND (reference sequence). Trimming removed 5 bases from V and 5 bases from J, with 15 bases in between. CDR3 length equals 15 residues. CDR3 sequence: CASSSRITATGELFF. Here the CDR3 DNA reads TGTGCCAGTAGTTCGCGTATCACTGCGACCGGGGAGCTGTTTTTT. Full variable domain (missing parts from reference TRBV19 and TRBJ2-2): DGGITQSPKYLFRKEGQNVTLSCEQNLNHDAMYWYRQDPGQGLRLIYYSQIVNDFQKGDIAEGYSVSREKKESFPLTVTSAQKNPTAFYLCASSSRITATGELFFGEGSRLTVL.

About this clone itself: Different DNA sequences within this sample yield the same CDR3. The rearrangement links TRBV7-2 to TRBJ2-5; D could derive from TRBD1 or TRBD2 (5 bases each). Germline V gene sequence: CDR1 SGHTA, CDR2 FQGNSA. Trimming left V 5 bases short and J 4 bases short, with 17 bases between. The CDR3 loop spans 15 amino acids. CDR3 bases: TGTGCCAGCAGCCCGAGGGGACCAACCGGAGAGACCCAGTACTTC. Translated: CASSPRGPTGETQYF.

This chain links TRBV5-1 with TRBJ2-3; D gene unclear. The V gene's germline CDR1 is SGHRS and CDR2 YFSETQ. Trimming stripped 7 bases from V and 0 bases from J, with 12 bases between. This CDR3 spans 14 amino acids. CDR3 nucleotide sequence: TGCGCCAGCGGTTCCGAAGATAGCACAGATACGCAGTATTTT. Translated, it gives CASGSEDSTDTQYF.

This rearrangement joins TRBV20-1 to TRBJ1-4, with D uncertain. The CDR3 covers 11 residues. CDR1 is DFQATT, CDR2 SNEGSKA, per germline (reference sequence). The V and J ends lost 7 bases and 8 bases respectively, with 11 bases between them. Here the CDR3 reads CSGGMGEKLFF. In DNA form, the CDR3 reads TGCAGTGGAGGGATGGGCGAAAAACTGTTTTTT.

The V and J genes are TRBV28 and TRBJ2-7, with 12 bases that match TRBD1. The ends lost 6 bases at V and 7 bases at J; junction bases unmatched: 7. The germline CDR1 and CDR2 sequences are MDHEN and SYDVKM. The CDR3 is 14 residues long. CDR3 nucleotides: TGTGCCAGCAGCGAGGGACAGGGGGCGGGGGAGCAGTACTTC. Protein sequence: CASSEGQGAGEQYF.

J is TRBJ1-1 and V is TRBV7-9, with 7 bases fitting TRBD1. The CDR3 totals 14 residues. Germline V CDR1 and CDR2: SEHNR, FQNEAQ (reference sequence). The J segment lost 4 bases and the V segment lost 6 bases, leaving 8 bases of the junction unmatched. The CDR3 region has the DNA TGTGCCAGCAGGAGTCAGGGGGGCGGCACTGAAGCTTTCTTT. It specifies CASRSQGGGTEAFF.

The chain links TRBV6-5 to TRBJ2-7; unclear D gene. Germline CDR1 and CDR2: MNHEY and SVGAGI. Trimming shortened V by 0 bases and J by 4 bases, and 7 bases separated the two germline ends. The CDR3 loop spans 13 amino acids. As DNA, the CDR3 is TGTGCCAGCAGTTACTCCGAGAAGTACGAGCAGTACTTC. Translating gives CASSYSEKYEQYF.

The chain links TRBV28 to TRBJ1-4; 11 bases align to TRBD1. V trimming: 7 bases; J trimming: 8 bases; junction bases outside the gene matches: 9. CDR3 length: 15 amino acids. CDR1 and CDR2 (germline): MDHEN, SYDVKM. This CDR3 is CASTSGQGAREKLFF. CDR3 bases: TGTGCCAGCACCTCCGGACAGGGGGCGAGGGAAAAACTGTTTTTT.

The rearrangement joins TRBV29-1 to TRBJ2-3, with 7 bases lining up with TRBD1. CDR1 is SQVTM and CDR2 is ANQGSEA in the germline V gene. Unmatched junction bases numbered 5, after V lost 2 bases and J lost 0 bases. The CDR3 has 15 residues. CDR3 bases: TGCAGCGTTGAAATTGGGACAGTGAGCACAGATACGCAGTATTTT. It translates to CSVEIGTVSTDTQYF.

The rearrangement uses TRBV30 and TRBJ1-5; TRBD1 might be the D (5 bases). Deletions cut 2 bases from V and 7 bases from J, with 9 bases between. The CDR3 length is 12 residues. CDR1 is GTSNPN and CDR2 is SVGIG in the germline V gene (reference sequence). Written as DNA, the CDR3 is TGTGCCTGGAGTAGGTCAGGGCAGCCCCAGCATTTT. Its translation is CAWSRSGQPQHF.

The chain links TRBV5-1 to TRBJ2-1; TRBD2 matches 7 bases. Germline V lookup: CDR1 SGHRS, CDR2 YFSETQ. V gave up 3 bases and J gave up 0 bases; unmatched junction bases: 9. The CDR3 is 17 amino acids. CDR3: CASSWVSGMSSYNEQFF. As DNA, the CDR3 is TGCGCCAGCAGCTGGGTGAGCGGGATGAGCTCCTACAATGAGCAGTTCTTC.

The rearrangement links TRBV7-3 to TRBJ1-1; D unclear. V was clipped by 4 bases and J by 1 base, with 7 bases between them. The CDR3 length is 13 residues. Germline assignment: CDR1 SGHTA and CDR2 FQGTGA. The chain's CDR3 is CASSSRRNTEAFF. The CDR3 DNA reads TGTGCCAGCAGCTCTCGAAGGAACACTGAAGCTTTCTTT.

The rearrangement links TRBV28 to TRBJ2-1, with 7 nucleotides matching TRBD1. V lost 2 bases, J lost 10 bases, and 11 bases stayed unmatched. The CDR3 spans 15 residues. CDR1 and CDR2 (germline): MDHEN, SYDVKM. CDR3 sequence: CASSLPSRTGREQFF. CDR3 DNA: TGTGCCAGCAGTTTACCCTCACGGACAGGCAGAGAGCAGTTCTTC.

This chain joins TRBV6-4 and TRBJ2-7; TRBD2 matches at 7 bases. V shed 3 bases, J shed 1 base, and the junction held 6 bases outside the gene matches. The CDR3 spans 15 residues. Germline V CDR1 and CDR2: MRHNA, SNTAGT. DNA for the CDR3: TGTGCCAGCAGTGATCGGCTAGCGGAGTCCTACGAGCAGTACTTC. The encoded protein is CASSDRLAESYEQYF.

The gene calls are TRBV5-4 and TRBJ1-6; D might be TRBD1 (5 bases). The germline CDR1 and CDR2 sequences are SGHNT and YYREEE (reference sequence). Trimming removed 3 bases from V and 6 bases from J, with 16 bases in between. The CDR3 extends over 16 amino acids. As DNA, the CDR3 is TGTGCCAGCAGCTCATTTAGTCGCGGGGCTAATTCACCCCTCCACTTT. As protein: CASSSFSRGANSPLHF.

This sequence joins TRBV23-1 and TRBJ1-5, with 9 positions matching TRBD1. TRBV23-1 is classed as an ORF, of uncertain function. The ends lost 3 bases at V and 2 bases at J; junction bases unmatched: 17. The CDR3 extends over 20 amino acids. In nucleotides, the CDR3 is TGCGCCAGCAGTCACCCACTGGGAGACAGGGGGGGATTCGGCAATCAGCCCCAGCATTTT. Protein product: CASSHPLGDRGGFGNQPQHF.

The CDR3 coding sequence is TGTGCCAGCAGCTTGGACAGGGGGTCAGATACGCAGTATTTT. This translates into CASSLDRGSDTQYF. The chain uses TRBV7-3 and TRBJ2-3; 10 bases are a match to TRBD1. CDR3 length: 14 amino acids. V was pared by 3 bases and J by 4 bases, with 1 base of the junction left unmatched. The germline gives CDR1 SGHTA, CDR2 FQGTGA.

This clone was counted once. The chain links TRBV19 to TRBJ1-2; D is perhaps TRBD1 (6 bases). The ends were cut back, 7 bases at V and 3 bases at J, with 12 bases in the middle. From germline, CDR1 is LNHDA and CDR2 SQIVND (reference sequence). This CDR3 region has 13 residues. The CDR3 DNA sequence: TGTGCCAGTATGACACAGGGACACTATGGCTACACCTTC. Translated: CASMTQGHYGYTF.

V usage is TRBV9 and J usage is TRBJ2-3; possible D gene TRBD2, 7 bases. Germline values: CDR1 SGDLS, CDR2 YYNGEE. The V end lost 0 bases, the J end lost 3 bases, and 14 bases lay between the germline ends. The CDR3 spans 16 residues. CDR3 sequence (DNA): TGTGCCAGCAGCGTAGGGGAGGGGGGCCGGACAGATACGCAGTATTTT. Translation gives CASSVGEGGRTDTQYF.

The V call is TRBV10-3, the J call TRBJ2-2, with TRBD1 matching 8 bases. The ends lost 9 bases at V and 7 bases at J; junction bases unmatched: 4. Germline V gene data show CDR1 as ENHRY and CDR2 as SYGVKD. This CDR3 spans 12 amino acids. CDR3: CAIGQGGGELFF. The CDR3 DNA reads TGTGCCATTGGACAGGGCGGCGGGGAGCTGTTTTTT.

Concerning this clone itself: Other DNA sequences in this sample translate to the same CDR3. The DNA for the CDR3 is TGTGCCAGCAGTTCTGGACAGGGGAACTATGGCTACACCTTC. Its protein is CASSSGQGNYGYTF. The rearrangement joins TRBV11-2 to TRBJ1-2, with 9 bases fitting TRBD1. Trimming cost V 6 bases and J 2 bases; bases outside gene matches: 4. This CDR3 spans 14 amino acids. The germline V gene encodes CDR1 SGHAT and CDR2 FQNNGV.

The chain uses TRBV2 and TRBJ2-7; maybe TRBD2 (5 bases). The CDR3 is 14 residues long. Per the germline V gene, CDR1 is SNHLY and CDR2 is FYNNEI. V gave up 4 bases and J gave up 5 bases, with 15 bases separating them. CDR3 in amino acids: CASSVGGGVHEQYF. CDR3 nucleotide sequence: TGTGCCAGCAGTGTAGGAGGTGGGGTCCACGAGCAGTACTTC.

The chain links TRBV29-1 to TRBJ1-2; D perhaps matches TRBD1 (5 bases). Germline assignment: CDR1 SQVTM and CDR2 ANQGSEA. There are 11 residues in the CDR3. The ends were cut back, 8 bases at V and 4 bases at J, with 11 bases in the middle. CDR3 amino acids: CSSSGGYGYTF. The CDR3 region has the DNA TGCAGCTCCAGCGGGGGCTATGGCTACACCTTC.

The chain uses TRBV29-1 and TRBJ2-5; D might be TRBD2 (5 bases). Germline CDR1 SQVTM, CDR2 ANQGSEA. V lost 8 bases and J lost 4, with 14 bases in between. CDR3 length equals 12 residues. The CDR3 DNA is TGCAGCCTTAGGGAAGGGAGAGAGACCCAGTACTTC. Translating it yields CSLREGRETQYF.

On this clone itself: Other DNA sequences in this specimen translate into the identical CDR3. The chain joins TRBV2 to TRBJ1-5; D is unresolved. This CDR3 has 14 amino acids. Trimming removed 6 bases at V and 0 bases at J, with 9 bases between. CDR1 and CDR2 (germline): SNHLY, FYNNEI. The CDR3 region is CASSPGFSNQPQHF. In DNA form, the CDR3 reads TGTGCCAGCAGCCCCGGGTTTAGCAATCAGCCCCAGCATTTT.

This chain uses TRBV4-1 with TRBJ2-5, with D possibly being TRBD2 (5 bases). There are 16 residues in the CDR3. V was trimmed by 1 base and J by 2 bases, leaving 14 bases between them. Germline-derived CDR1 and CDR2 are MGHRA and YSYEKL. For the CDR3, the DNA is TGCGCCAGCAGCCAAGGGAGAGGAGCGGTTCAAGAGACCCAGTACTTC. Translating it yields CASSQGRGAVQETQYF.